Sequencing of this T cell receptor beta chain was carried out in a study of early T cells in non-severe SARS-CoV-2 infection. About the study: The sequenced material was bulk RNA from unsorted whole blood, and its chains were unpaired. Study-wide points: The study's VDJdb matching favored anti-spike CD8 responses and missed private and CD4 specificities.

The length of the CDR3 is 12 residues. The junction had 4 bases not matched to a gene; V was cut back by 7 bases and J by 5 bases. Germline V gives CDR1 SQVTM, CDR2 ANQGSEA. Sample share makes this clonotype medium-sized. Its antigen remains unidentified. Unique molecular identifier tags were affixed to discrete cDNA molecules. TCRdb processed the 5' RACE reads anew with MiXCR; each CDR3 protein has one entry. The sample includes thousands of distinct CDR3 sequences, about 4.8% of them seen just once. The chain uses TRBV29-1 and TRBJ2-2; 7 bases line up with TRBD1. The sequence was collected from an adult who was a healthcare worker with PCR-confirmed SARS-CoV-2 infection or an uninfected control (not recorded which). The sequencing sample was made of whole blood. The chain's CDR3 is CSASQGTGELFF. The CDR3 DNA reads as TGCAGCGCCTCACAGGGGACCGGGGAGCTGTTTTTT.